This TCR beta chain was sequenced during a study of T cell changes during pregnancy in multiple sclerosis. Sequencing used immunoSEQ multiplex PCR; TCRdb keeps in-frame clones, though not all of them. The sample lists under 70,000 clones; roughly 91% were seen once. The CDR3 covers 15 residues. V dropped 2 bases and J dropped 8 bases, with 16 bases sitting between them. Germline V gives CDR1 MNHEY, CDR2 SMNVEV (reference sequence). The starting material was peripheral blood, obtained in the third trimester of pregnancy. This chain uses TRBV27 with TRBJ2-1, with D maybe TRBD1 (7 bases). The receptor was isolated from a female donor in good health, enrolled as a control in a pregnancy study. The CDR3 DNA reads as TGTGCCAGCAGTTTACCCCCAGGGGGGTTGCATGAGCAGTTCTTC. It codes for CASSLPPGGLHEQFF.